This TCR beta chain originates from a study of beta chain features in type 1 diabetes. Study-level points and caveats: The naive, central memory and Treg TCRB repertoires of patients appeared to be more similar to one another than those of healthy donors. Among patients with Type 1 diabetes, TCRB CDR3s were moderately but significantly shorter in every one of the four CD4+ subsets.

Of the isolated RNA, all was reverse transcribed, and so the sequenced material was expressed TCRB transcripts. Data came from immunoSEQ multiplex PCR; TCRdb stores just in-frame clones and leaves some out. The sample contains some 170,000 clones, 63% of which appear only once. There was one heparinised blood draw per donor, averaging roughly 100 mL. CD45RO/CCR7/CD25/CD127/CD95/CD27 separated CD4+ naive, central memory, regulatory and stem cell-like memory cells by sorting. With respect to this clone: Its antigen is not known.

This receptor was identified in a man in his thirties or forties with type 1 diabetes. Sequenced input: naive CD4+ T cells from blood.

In DNA form, the CDR3 reads TGTGCCTGGAGTGCCAGTAATGAAAAACTGTTTTTT. Translated, it gives CAWSASNEKLFF. The chain carries TRBV30 and TRBJ1-4; D is ambiguous. Looked up from germline, CDR1 is GTSNPN and CDR2 is SVGIG (reference sequence). The CDR3 length is 12 residues. V was trimmed by 1 base and J by 4 bases, leaving 4 bases between them.